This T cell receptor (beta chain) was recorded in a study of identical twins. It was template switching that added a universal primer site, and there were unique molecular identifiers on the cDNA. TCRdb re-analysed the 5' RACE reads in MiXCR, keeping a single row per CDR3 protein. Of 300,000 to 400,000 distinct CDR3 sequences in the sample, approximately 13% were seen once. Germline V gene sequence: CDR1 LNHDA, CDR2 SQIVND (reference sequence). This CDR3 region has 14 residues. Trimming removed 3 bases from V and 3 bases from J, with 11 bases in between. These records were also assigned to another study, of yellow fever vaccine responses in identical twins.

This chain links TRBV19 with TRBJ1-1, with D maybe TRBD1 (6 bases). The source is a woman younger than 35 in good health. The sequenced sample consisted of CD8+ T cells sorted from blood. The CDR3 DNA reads TGTGCCAGTAGTATTCGGGGGGCCTACACTGAAGCTTTCTTT. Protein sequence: CASSIRGAYTEAFF.